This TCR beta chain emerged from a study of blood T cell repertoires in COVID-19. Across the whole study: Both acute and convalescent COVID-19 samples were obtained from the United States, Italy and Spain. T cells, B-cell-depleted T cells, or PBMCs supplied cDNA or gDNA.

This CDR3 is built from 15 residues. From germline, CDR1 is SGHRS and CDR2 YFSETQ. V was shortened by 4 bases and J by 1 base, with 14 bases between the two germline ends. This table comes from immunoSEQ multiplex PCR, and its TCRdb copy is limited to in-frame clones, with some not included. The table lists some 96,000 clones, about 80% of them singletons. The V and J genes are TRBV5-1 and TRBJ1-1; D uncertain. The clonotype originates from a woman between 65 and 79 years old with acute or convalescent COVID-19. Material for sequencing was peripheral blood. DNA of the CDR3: TGCGCCAGCAGCCCCTTTGCTCAGAAGAACACTGAAGCTTTCTTT. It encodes CASSPFAQKNTEAFF.